The 5 T cell receptor beta chains in this list originate from one sample, sequenced in a study of vaccination and CD4 T cells after COVID-19. No cognate antigen is known for these TCRs. An Oncomine TCR Beta short-read assay was used to sequence the DNA from cultured CD4+ T cells. TCRdb passed the PCR reads through MiXCR, listing each CDR3 protein once. This sample has fewer than 20,000 distinct CDR3 sequences; under 45% occur once, and the top ten carry about 6.3%. Treatment: roughly ten-day PBMC culture with coronavirus spike peptide pools or control peptides (ViraFEST assay). The sequences come from CD4+ T cells from blood, cultured in vitro, collected before SARS-CoV-2 vaccination. The receptors come from a human donor who had recovered from COVID-19.

This clonotype was observed a few times. The chain links TRBV6-1 to TRBJ2-3, with 9 bases lining up with TRBD2. V shed 8 bases and J 1 base; nucleotides not matched to a gene: 4. Germline CDR1 reads MNHNS; CDR2 reads SASEGT. The CDR3 loop spans 14 amino acids. CDR3 amino acids: CASAVAGGTDTQYF. In nucleotides, the CDR3 is TGTGCCAGCGCGGTAGCGGGAGGCACAGATACGCAGTATTTT.

V usage is TRBV9 and J usage is TRBJ2-1, with TRBD2 matching 7 bases. V dropped 0 bases and J dropped 3; count of bases not matched to a gene: 3. This CDR3 comprises 15 residues. In germline, CDR1 is SGDLS, CDR2 YYNGEE. The CDR3 DNA is TGTGCCAGCAGCGTAGTGGGGGGGGGCTACAATGAGCAGTTCTTC. The encoded protein is CASSVVGGGYNEQFF.

The chain carries TRBV30 and TRBJ1-1; D ambiguous. Germline values: CDR1 GTSNPN, CDR2 SVGIG (reference sequence). Deletions cut 3 bases from V and 7 bases from J, with 15 bases between. This CDR3 has 13 amino acids. This CDR3 is CAWRLKGLGEAFF. CDR3 DNA sequence: TGTGCCTGGAGGCTTAAGGGTTTGGGTGAAGCTTTCTTT. Full variable domain (outside the CDR3, taken from reference TRBV30 and TRBJ1-1): SQTIHQWPATLVQPVGSPLSLECTVEGTSNPNLYWYRQAAGRGLQLLFYSVGIGQISSEVPQNLSASRPQDRQFILSSKKLLLSDSGFYLCAWRLKGLGEAFFGQGTRLTVV.

This chain connects TRBV7-2 to TRBJ2-3; the D call may be TRBD1 or TRBD2 (5 bases each). Trimming cost V 6 bases and J 0 bases, with 10 bases left between them. This CDR3 region has 14 residues. The germline V gene has CDR1 SGHTA and CDR2 FQGNSA. The CDR3 DNA follows: TGTGCCAGCAGGGGACGGATTAGCACAGATACGCAGTATTTT. Its protein product is CASRGRISTDTQYF.

A few counts support this clonotype. This chain joins TRBV20-1 and TRBJ1-1; D is ambiguous. The CDR3 extends over 14 amino acids. The V and J ends lost 1 base and 0 bases respectively, with 9 bases between them. Germline V lookup: CDR1 DFQATT, CDR2 SNEGSKA (reference sequence). The chain's CDR3 is CSARVSLLNTEAFF. The CDR3 DNA reads as TGCAGTGCTAGAGTTAGCCTGCTGAACACTGAAGCTTTCTTT.